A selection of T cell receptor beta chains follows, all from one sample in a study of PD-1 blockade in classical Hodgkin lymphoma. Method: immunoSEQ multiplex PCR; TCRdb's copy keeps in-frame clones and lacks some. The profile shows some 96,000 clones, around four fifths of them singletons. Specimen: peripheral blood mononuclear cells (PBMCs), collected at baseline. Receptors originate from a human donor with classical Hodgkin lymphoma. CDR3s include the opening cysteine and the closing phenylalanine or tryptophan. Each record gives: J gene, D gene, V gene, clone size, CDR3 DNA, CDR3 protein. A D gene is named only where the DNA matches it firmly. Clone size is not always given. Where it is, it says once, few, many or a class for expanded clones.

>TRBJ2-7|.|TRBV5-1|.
TGCGCCAGCAGCATACAGGGTCACGGAGGCGAGCAGTACTTC
CASSIQGHGGEQYF
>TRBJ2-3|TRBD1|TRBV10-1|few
TGCGCCAGCAGCGCCGTCGGGACAGGGGCGGATACGCAGTATTTT
CASSAVGTGADTQYF
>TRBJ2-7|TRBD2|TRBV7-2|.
TGTGCCAGCAGCTTAGCGGCTAGCGGGAGCCACGAGCAGTACTTC
CASSLAASGSHEQYF
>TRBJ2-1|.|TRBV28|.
TGTGCCAGCAGTTTGGGGAACAGGCTCAATGAGCAGTTCTTC
CASSLGNRLNEQFF
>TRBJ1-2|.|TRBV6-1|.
TGTGCCAGCAACCCGGGACCAAGCTATGGCTACACCTTC
CASNPGPSYGYTF
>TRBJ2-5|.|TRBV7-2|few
TGTGCCAGCAGCGCTAGCGCCGCCCAAGAGACCCAGTACTTC
CASSASAAQETQYF
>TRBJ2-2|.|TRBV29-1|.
TGCGGCGGTAGACTCAGGGGAAACACCGGGGAGCTGTTTTTT
CGGRLRGNTGELFF
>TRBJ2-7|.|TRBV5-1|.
TGCGCCAGCAGCCCCCGTAGGGCCGGCTCCTACGAGCAGTACTTC
CASSPRRAGSYEQYF
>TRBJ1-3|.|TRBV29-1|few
TGCAGCGTTGACGGGGGGGGCTCTGGAAACACCATATATTTT
CSVDGGGSGNTIYF
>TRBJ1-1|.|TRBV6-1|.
TGTGCCAGAAGTCGAAAACCGAACACTGAAGCTTTCTTT
CARSRKPNTEAFF
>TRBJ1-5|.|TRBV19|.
TGTGCCAGTAGTATTTGGGGGGGTATAGACGATCAGCCCCAGCATTTT
CASSIWGGIDDQPQHF
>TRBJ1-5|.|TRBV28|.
TGTGCCAGCAGCCCCTACAGTGTTTGGAATCAGCCCCAGCATTTT
CASSPYSVWNQPQHF
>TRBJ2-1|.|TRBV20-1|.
TGCAGTGCTAGTCGCTCCAATGAGCAGTTCTTC
CSASRSNEQFF
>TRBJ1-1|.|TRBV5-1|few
TGCGCCAGCAGCTTGGGGACTTCGGCTGAAGCTTTCTTT
CASSLGTSAEAFF
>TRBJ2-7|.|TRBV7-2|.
TGTGCCAGCACTTCCGGCTACGAGCAGTACTTC
CASTSGYEQYF
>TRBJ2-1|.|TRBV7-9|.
TGTGCCAGCAGCTTCATCGATGAGCAGTTCTTC
CASSFIDEQFF
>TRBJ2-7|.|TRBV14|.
TGTGCCAGCAGCCAAGATCGGGGAGAGGACTACGAGCAGTACTTC
CASSQDRGEDYEQYF
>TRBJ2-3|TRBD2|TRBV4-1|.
TGCGCCAGCAGCCAGGGACTAGCGGGAGGGGACACGCAGTATTTT
CASSQGLAGGDTQYF
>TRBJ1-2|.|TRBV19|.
TGTGCCAGTAGAAGGCCCGGACCTTACTATGGCTACACCTTC
CASRRPGPYYGYTF
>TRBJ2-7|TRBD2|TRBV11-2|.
TGTGCCAGCAGCTTAGTGGTGGGACTAGACTACGAGCAGTACTTC
CASSLVVGLDYEQYF
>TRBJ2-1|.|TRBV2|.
TGTGCCAGCAGGAAACTAGGCGGGCTCTACAATGAGCAGTTCTTC
CASRKLGGLYNEQFF
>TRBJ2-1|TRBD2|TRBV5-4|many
TGTGCCAGCAGCATGGAGCGGGAGAATTGGTTCTTC
CASSMERENWFF
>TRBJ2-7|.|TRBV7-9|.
TGTGCCAGCAGCCCTCTCGGGGAAACCTACGAGCAGTACTTC
CASSPLGETYEQYF
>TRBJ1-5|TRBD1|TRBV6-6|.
TGTGCCAGCAGCCGACAGGGGGCGAGCAATCAGCCCCAGCATTTT
CASSRQGASNQPQHF
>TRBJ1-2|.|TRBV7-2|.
TGTGCCAGCAGTCCCAACGACAACCGCTATGGCTACACCTTC
CASSPNDNRYGYTF
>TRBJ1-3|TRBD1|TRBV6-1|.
TGTGCCAGCAGTGAAGGACAGGGGAACACCATATATTTT
CASSEGQGNTIYF
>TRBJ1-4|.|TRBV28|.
TGTGCCAGCTCTAGATGGGGGTTAACTAATGAAAAACTGTTTTTT
CASSRWGLTNEKLFF
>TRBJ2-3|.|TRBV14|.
TGTGCCAGCAGATCCACCGCGTCGACAGATACGCAGTATTTT
CASRSTASTDTQYF
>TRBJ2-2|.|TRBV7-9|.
TGTGCCAGCAGCTTAGCTGATTGGCGGGATAACACCGGGGAGCTGTTTTTT
CASSLADWRDNTGELFF
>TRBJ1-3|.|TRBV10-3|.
TGTGCCATCAGTGAGTATCCTGGAAACACCATATATTTT
CAISEYPGNTIYF
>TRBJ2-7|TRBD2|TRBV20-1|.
TGCAGTGCTGGCGGGAGGGACGAGCAGTACTTC
CSAGGRDEQYF
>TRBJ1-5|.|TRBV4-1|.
TGCGCCAGCAGCCAAGATGAGGGTCAGCCCCAGCATTTT
CASSQDEGQPQHF
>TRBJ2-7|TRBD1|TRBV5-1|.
TGCGCCAGCAACCGGGGACAGGGTGCCCACGAGCAGTACTTC
CASNRGQGAHEQYF
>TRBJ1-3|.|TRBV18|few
TGTGCCAGCTCCCCCTCGGGGACCCATGGCTCTGGAAACACCATATATTTT
CASSPSGTHGSGNTIYF
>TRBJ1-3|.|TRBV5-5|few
TGTGCCAGCGGGACGGTTGGAAACACCATATATTTT
CASGTVGNTIYF
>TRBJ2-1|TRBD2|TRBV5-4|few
TGTGCCAGCAGCCAAGTCTGGCGGGAGAGCCATGAGCAGTTCTTC
CASSQVWRESHEQFF
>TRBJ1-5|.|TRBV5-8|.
TGTGCCAGCCGCCCGTGGGCATCCAATCAGCCCCAGCATTTT
CASRPWASNQPQHF
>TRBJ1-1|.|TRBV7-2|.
TGTGCCAGCGGCAGGGTGGCTGAAGCTTTCTTT
CASGRVAEAFF
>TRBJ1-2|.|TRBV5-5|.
TGTGCCAGCAGCTTGGGGCCGCCACCGGGCTATGGCTACACCTTC
CASSLGPPPGYGYTF
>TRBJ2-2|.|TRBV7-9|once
TGTGCCAGCAGCTTCCCAGAGAGGCCCACCGGGGAGCTGTTTTTT
CASSFPERPTGELFF
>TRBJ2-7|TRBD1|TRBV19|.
TGTGCCAGTAGTAGGGGACAGGGCTCCTACGAGCAGTACTTC
CASSRGQGSYEQYF
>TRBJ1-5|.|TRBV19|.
TGTGCCAGTAGTATTACGGGGGGCCATCAGCCCCAGCATTTT
CASSITGGHQPQHF
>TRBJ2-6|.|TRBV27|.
TGTGCCAGCAGTTCCCGCGGGACGGGATCTGGGGCCAACGTCCTGACTTTC
CASSSRGTGSGANVLTF
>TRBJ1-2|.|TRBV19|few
TGTGCCAGTAGGTTATATCAGGCGTTCCATGGCTACACCTTC
CASRLYQAFHGYTF
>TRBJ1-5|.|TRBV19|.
TGTGCCAGTAGTATCCTGGCCACCGGTAGCAATCAGCCCCAGCATTTT
CASSILATGSNQPQHF
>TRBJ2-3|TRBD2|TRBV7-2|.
TGTGCCAGCAGCTTACGTCTAGCGGGAGGGACAGATACGCAGTATTTT
CASSLRLAGGTDTQYF
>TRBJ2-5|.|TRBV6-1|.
TGTGCCAGCAGTGTGGCAGGGGTGCGCGAGACCCAGTACTTC
CASSVAGVRETQYF
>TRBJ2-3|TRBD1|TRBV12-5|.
TGTGCTAGTGGTTTGATCACTATTCCGAAGGGGGCGCTGACAGATACGCAGTATTTT
CASGLITIPKGALTDTQYF
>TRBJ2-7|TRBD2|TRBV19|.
TGTGCCAGTAGCCCCGGGGGGGCGGGAGCCTACGAGCAGTACTTC
CASSPGGAGAYEQYF
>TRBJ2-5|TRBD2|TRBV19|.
TGTGCCAGCCAACTAGCGGGAGGGCCGGCGGACGGGACCCAGTACTTC
CASQLAGGPADGTQYF
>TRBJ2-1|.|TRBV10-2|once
TGCGCCAGCAGGGCGCAGGGTTGGCGCAATGAGCAGTTCTTC
CASRAQGWRNEQFF